A selection of T cell receptor beta chains follows, all from one sample in a study of T cell repertoires in cytomegalovirus infection. TCRdb reprocessed the reads via MiXCR and lists one record per CDR3 protein. The sample contains almost 500,000 distinct CDR3 sequences, 11% of which appear only once. What was sequenced was PBMCs. The receptors were gathered from a human donor in good health (CMV status not recorded). Some clones in this sample may be carry-over from other donors' samples. Both conserved end residues are part of each CDR3. A D gene is named only where the DNA matches it firmly. The size field is filled for only some rows; it gives once, few, many or a size class.

d_gene: .; v_gene: TRBV19; abundance: .; j_gene: TRBJ1-2; CDR3nt: TGTGCCAGTACCCCTAGCAAAGAGGCCAGTATTGGCTACACCTTC; CDR3aa: CASTPSKEASIGYTF
d_gene: TRBD2; v_gene: TRBV7-2; abundance: many; j_gene: TRBJ2-1; CDR3nt: TGTGCCAGCAGCTCGGCAGCGGGGGTACTCAATGAGCAGTTCTTC; CDR3aa: CASSSAAGVLNEQFF
d_gene: TRBD2; v_gene: TRBV5-6; abundance: many; j_gene: TRBJ2-1; CDR3nt: TGTGCCAGCAGCCCGATACTAGCGGGATTCTACAATGAGCAGTTCTTC; CDR3aa: CASSPILAGFYNEQFF
d_gene: .; v_gene: TRBV11-2; abundance: many; j_gene: TRBJ1-6; CDR3nt: TGTGCCAGCAGCTTAGATCCGGACTTACAACCCCTTTCACCCCTCCACTTT; CDR3aa: CASSLDPDLQPLSPLHF
d_gene: .; v_gene: TRBV12-3/TRBV12-4; abundance: many; j_gene: TRBJ2-1; CDR3nt: TGTGCCAGCCGGGCCCAGGCCTACAATGAGCAGTTCTTC; CDR3aa: CASRAQAYNEQFF
d_gene: TRBD2; v_gene: TRBV20-1; abundance: .; j_gene: TRBJ2-3; CDR3nt: TGCAGTGCTCCCTCCGGACTAGCGGGAACAGATACGCAGTATTTT; CDR3aa: CSAPSGLAGTDTQYF
d_gene: TRBD2; v_gene: TRBV6-1; abundance: many; j_gene: TRBJ2-3; CDR3nt: TGTGCCAGCAGAAAGCGGGAGGGGAGGACAGATACGCAGTATTTT; CDR3aa: CASRKREGRTDTQYF
d_gene: TRBD2; v_gene: TRBV27; abundance: many; j_gene: TRBJ2-3; CDR3nt: TGTGCCAGCAGCCCCATCGGGGGGAAGGCAGATACGCAGTATTTT; CDR3aa: CASSPIGGKADTQYF
d_gene: .; v_gene: TRBV4-1; abundance: .; j_gene: TRBJ1-2; CDR3nt: TGCGCCAGCAGCTCCCGCCGGGGGGAGAACTATGGCTACACCTTC; CDR3aa: CASSSRRGENYGYTF
d_gene: TRBD1; v_gene: TRBV7-3; abundance: .; j_gene: TRBJ2-2; CDR3nt: TGTGCCAGCAGCCTATCACGGGACAGGGGGCCCGGGGAGCTGTTTTTT; CDR3aa: CASSLSRDRGPGELFF
d_gene: .; v_gene: TRBV5-1; abundance: few; j_gene: TRBJ2-3; CDR3nt: TGCGCCAGCAGTAGAGGTAGCGGCACAGATACGCAGTATTTT; CDR3aa: CASSRGSGTDTQYF
d_gene: TRBD1; v_gene: TRBV7-2; abundance: many; j_gene: TRBJ1-6; CDR3nt: TGTGCCAGCAGCTCTCTGACAGGGGGGGATTCACCCCTCCACTTT; CDR3aa: CASSSLTGGDSPLHF
d_gene: .; v_gene: TRBV7-8; abundance: many; j_gene: TRBJ1-5; CDR3nt: TGTGCCAGCAGCTTAGCTACAGGACGGAATCAGCCCCAGCATTTT; CDR3aa: CASSLATGRNQPQHF
d_gene: .; v_gene: TRBV10-3; abundance: many; j_gene: TRBJ2-2; CDR3nt: TGTGCCATCAGTGCGCGGGACACCGGGGAGCTGTTTTTT; CDR3aa: CAISARDTGELFF
d_gene: .; v_gene: TRBV3-1; abundance: few; j_gene: TRBJ1-5; CDR3nt: TGTGCCAGCAGCCAAGCAGGGGTCAATCAGCCCCAGCATTTT; CDR3aa: CASSQAGVNQPQHF
d_gene: .; v_gene: TRBV3-1; abundance: many; j_gene: TRBJ1-2; CDR3nt: TGCGCCAGCAGCCAAGGCTATGGCTACACCTTC; CDR3aa: CASSQGYGYTF
d_gene: TRBD1; v_gene: TRBV6-5; abundance: .; j_gene: TRBJ2-7; CDR3nt: TGTGCCAGCACACAGGGGGCCTGGTACGAGCAGTACTTC; CDR3aa: CASTQGAWYEQYF
d_gene: TRBD2; v_gene: TRBV19; abundance: many; j_gene: TRBJ2-1; CDR3nt: TGTGCCAGTAGTAGAGTAGCGGGAGGTCGTGAGCAGTTCTTC; CDR3aa: CASSRVAGGREQFF
d_gene: .; v_gene: TRBV5-4; abundance: few; j_gene: TRBJ1-2; CDR3nt: TGTGCCAGCAGCTTGACTGACAGAGCCTACGGCTACACCTTC; CDR3aa: CASSLTDRAYGYTF